The following is a TCR beta chain sequence with its context. The antigen is undetermined. The PCR employed 60 Vbeta primers together with 13 Jbeta primers. TCRdb's table, derived via immunoSEQ multiplex PCR, lists solely in-frame clones and lacks some. The data show 150,000 to 200,000 clones, roughly three quarters seen once. The data stem from a study of cytomegalovirus exposure and HLA in healthy donors. CDR1 is SGHVS and CDR2 is FQNEAQ in the germline V gene. This CDR3 comprises 13 residues. The junction had 8 bases not matched to a gene; V was cut back by 3 bases and J by 13 bases. Study-wide findings and caveats: Researchers catalogued approximately 160 TCR beta chains as cytomegalovirus-associated. Later on, an analysis found that several of the most significant clusters appeared to be linked to common viral pathogens, which included parvovirus B19. Analyzed later, most CMV-associated TCR beta chains appeared HLA-restricted.

The TCR was taken from a man aged 18 to 29 in good health and CMV-seropositive. V and J are TRBV7-8 and TRBJ2-1; 8 positions agree with TRBD1. Material for sequencing was PBMCs. The CDR3 is CASSFGQGETQFF. The CDR3 coding sequence is TGTGCCAGCAGCTTCGGACAGGGCGAGACTCAGTTCTTC.